The 25 T cell receptor beta chains reported below all come from one sample, sequenced in a study of technical replicates of blood from a handful of donors. TCRdb keeps only in-frame clones here, not all; method: immunoSEQ multiplex PCR. This table holds about 64,000 clones, around 88% found once. The sequencing sample was made of PBMCs. The receptors originated from a human donor in good health. Some clones in this sample may be carry-over from other donors' samples.

The chain is built from TRBV19 and TRBJ2-7; D is possibly TRBD1 (6 bases). The CDR3 extends over 13 amino acids. Germline values: CDR1 LNHDA, CDR2 SQIVND (reference sequence). V was trimmed by 9 bases and J by 5 bases, leaving 17 bases between them. The CDR3 nucleotides read TGTGCCAGCTCGGACAGTGATGGGAACGAGCAGTACTTC. It codes for CASSDSDGNEQYF.

The J gene is TRBJ2-1, the V gene TRBV25-1; TRBD1 matches 9 bases. The CDR3 totals 15 residues. Germline values: CDR1 MGHDK, CDR2 SYGVNS. Losses at the gene ends were 2 bases for V and 3 bases for J; bases not matched to a gene: 2. This CDR3 reads CASSEQTGGYNEQFF. CDR3 nucleotide sequence: TGTGCCAGCAGTGAACAGACAGGGGGCTACAATGAGCAGTTCTTC.

The chain couples TRBV7-2 to TRBJ1-6, with TRBD1 matching over 8 bases. The trim removed 3 bases at V and 14 bases at J, leaving 9 bases unmatched. Germline V gene lookup returns CDR1 SGHTA and CDR2 FQGNSA. The CDR3 has 14 amino acids. The CDR3 DNA sequence: TGTGCCAGCAGCTTCTCCGGGACAGGTAACACCCTCCACTTT. Protein: CASSFSGTGNTLHF.

In this sample, this clone turned up a few times. This chain connects TRBV6-5 to TRBJ1-3, with a possible D match to TRBD1 (5 bases). The V end was cut by 8 bases, the J end by 4 bases, with 18 bases between. This CDR3 region has 15 residues. CDR1 is MNHEY, CDR2 SVGAGI, per germline. The CDR3 bases are TGTGCCAGCGGACCCTCTCGGACATTAGGAAACACCATATATTTT. It codes for CASGPSRTLGNTIYF.

The genes are TRBV4-2 and TRBJ1-3; 7 bases map to TRBD1. The germline gives CDR1 LGHNA, CDR2 YNFKEQ. The CDR3 runs 14 residues. V lost 7 bases to trimming and J lost 0 bases; unmatched junction nucleotides: 3. CDR3 DNA: TGTGCCAGCATGGGGGACAGCTCTGGAAACACCATATATTTT. Residues: CASMGDSSGNTIYF.

DNA of the CDR3: TGTGCCTGGAGTGTGGCAAGCACAGATACGCAGTATTTT. This sequence encodes CAWSVASTDTQYF. The rearrangement links TRBV30 to TRBJ2-3; D not certain. The CDR3 runs to 13 residues. V was cut by 0 bases and J by 0 bases, with 4 bases left in between. Germline lookup yields CDR1 GTSNPN and CDR2 SVGIG (reference sequence).

This chain uses TRBV10-3 with TRBJ1-4, with D unresolved. Trimming shortened V by 5 bases and J by 7 bases, and 20 bases separated the two germline ends. CDR1 and CDR2 (germline): ENHRY, SYGVKD. This CDR3 contains 16 residues. CDR3 loop: CAISSNREGGTEKLFF. CDR3 DNA: TGTGCCATCAGTTCCAATCGGGAGGGCGGTACTGAAAAACTGTTTTTT.

V is TRBV5-5 and J is TRBJ2-7; no clear D. The CDR3 length is 15 residues. The ends were cut back, 7 bases at V and 6 bases at J, with 23 bases in the middle. Germline CDR1 SGHKS, CDR2 YYEKEE (reference sequence). The DNA for the CDR3 is TGTGCCAGCCAACCAGAACGAGGTCCCATTGGCGAGCAGTACTTC. Amino acid sequence: CASQPERGPIGEQYF.

The chain carries TRBV7-9 and TRBJ1-1; D possibly corresponds to TRBD1 (5 bases). Looked up from germline, CDR1 is SEHNR and CDR2 is FQNEAQ (reference sequence). CDR3 length: 16 residues. Between the trimmed V and J ends, which lost 2 bases and 1 base, there was a span of 14 bases. In DNA form, the CDR3 reads TGTGCCAGCAGCTTAAGGCGATTCCAGGGGAACACTGAAGCTTTCTTT. The encoded protein is CASSLRRFQGNTEAFF.

This clone occurred a few times. The rearrangement joins TRBV14 to TRBJ2-3; unclear D gene. Trimming removed 4 bases from V and 1 base from J, with 3 bases in between. The length of the CDR3 is 12 residues. The germline V gene encodes CDR1 SGHDN and CDR2 FVKESK. CDR3 residues: CASSPGTDTQYF. In nucleotides, the CDR3 is TGTGCCAGCAGCCCGGGCACAGATACGCAGTATTTT.

This clone was detected once. The chain combines TRBV12-2 with TRBJ1-2. TRBV12-2 counts as a pseudogene. This CDR3 spans 12 amino acids. In DNA form, the CDR3 reads TGTGCAAGTCGCTTACGGGGGGCAGGCTACACCTTC. Its protein product is CASRLRGAGYTF.

The chain carries TRBV21-1 and TRBJ2-5; whether TRBD1, the table's D call, matches the DNA was not checked. TRBV21-1 is a pseudogene locus. This CDR3 region has 15 residues. The CDR3 DNA follows: TGTGCCAGCAGCAAAGGGGACAGGGTTCAAGAGACCCAGTACTTC. This codes for CASSKGDRVQETQYF.

This rearrangement joins TRBV15 to TRBJ2-7; the match to TRBD1 covers 7 bases. There are 14 residues in the CDR3. CDR1 and CDR2 (germline): LNHNV, YYDKDF (reference sequence). V was clipped by 1 base and J by 4 bases; unmatched bases: 4. DNA for the CDR3: TGTGCCACCAGCAGAGTCGACAGGGTTTACGAGCAGTACTTC. The encoded protein is CATSRVDRVYEQYF.

The CDR3 coding sequence is TGTGCCAGCAGCTTAGGAGCGGCGAGAGGCACCGGGGAGCTGTTTTTT. Translating gives CASSLGAARGTGELFF. The chain has TRBV11-2 and TRBJ2-2, with D maybe TRBD2 (5 bases). This CDR3 spans 16 amino acids. Per germline, CDR1 SGHAT and CDR2 FQNNGV. V was pared by 1 base and J by 4 bases, with 13 bases between.

This chain links TRBV7-9 with TRBJ2-5, with D maybe TRBD1 (5 bases). Looked up from germline, CDR1 is SEHNR and CDR2 is FQNEAQ (reference sequence). The CDR3 extends over 14 amino acids. V was clipped by 5 bases and J by 5 bases, with 15 bases between them. The CDR3: CASSPSDRGETQYF. The CDR3 DNA reads TGTGCCAGCAGCCCGTCCGACAGAGGCGAGACCCAGTACTTC.

The table lists this clone with a count of one. The genes are TRBV4-1 and TRBJ1-3; D not resolved. Germline values: CDR1 MGHRA, CDR2 YSYEKL. Trimming took 4 bases from V and 4 from J, leaving 11 bases between them. This CDR3 spans 14 amino acids. DNA for the CDR3: TGCGCCAGCAGCCCCCCCGGGGTCGGAAACACCATATATTTT. Protein: CASSPPGVGNTIYF.

In its sample, this clone was seen once. J is TRBJ2-1 and V is TRBV7-3; 7 positions match TRBD2. The CDR3 is 15 amino acids. Trimming at V came to 1 base and at J to 5 bases, leaving 5 bases not matched to a gene. Germline V gene lookup returns CDR1 SGHTA and CDR2 FQGTGA. The CDR3 coding sequence is TGTGCCAGCAGCTTAAACGGTCTAGCGGACAATGAGCAGTTCTTC. It yields the protein CASSLNGLADNEQFF.

The V call is TRBV29-1, the J call TRBJ2-7, with D tentatively TRBD1 (6 bases). Germline CDR1 reads SQVTM; CDR2 reads ANQGSEA. V was clipped by 6 bases and J by 6 bases, with 15 bases between them. CDR3 length equals 12 residues. This chain's CDR3 is CSVGDRWVEQYF. As DNA, the CDR3 is TGCAGCGTAGGCGACAGGTGGGTCGAGCAGTACTTC.

The V call is TRBV7-6, the J call TRBJ1-6, with D uncertain. This CDR3 contains 18 residues. Germline V CDR1 and CDR2: SGHVS, FNYEAQ. The ends were cut back, 5 bases at V and 5 bases at J, with 22 bases in the middle. The CDR3 DNA reads as TGTGCCAGCAGCCTAGGCCCCCAAGGGCGGGTCAATAATTCACCCCTCCACTTT. It specifies CASSLGPQGRVNNSPLHF. The complete variable domain, with remaining parts taken from reference TRBV7-6 and TRBJ1-6, reads GAGVSQSPRYKVTKRGQDVALRCDPISGHVSLYWYRQALGQGPEFLTYFNYEAQQDKSGLPNDRFSAERPEGSISTLTIQRTEQRDSAMYRCASSLGPQGRVNNSPLHFGNGTRLTVT.

This chain joins TRBV4-2 and TRBJ2-5, with TRBD2 identical over 8 bases. This CDR3 has 15 residues. The junction had 9 bases not matched to a gene; V was cut back by 4 bases and J by 5 bases. Looked up from germline, CDR1 is LGHNA and CDR2 is YNFKEQ. The CDR3 here is CASSPGTRGSETQYF. The CDR3 DNA sequence: TGTGCCAGCAGCCCAGGGACTAGGGGTTCGGAGACCCAGTACTTC.

The chain has TRBV6-5 and TRBJ2-3, with D possibly matching TRBD1 (5 bases). Trimming took 0 bases from V and 2 from J, leaving 9 bases between them. CDR1 is MNHEY, CDR2 SVGAGI, per germline. This CDR3 is 15 amino acids long. The CDR3 is CASSYSTRATDTQYF. CDR3 sequence (DNA): TGTGCCAGCAGTTACTCGACCAGGGCCACAGATACGCAGTATTTT.

For the CDR3, the DNA is TGCGCCAGCAGCGGCGGGAGCGGAGAGACCCAGTACTTC. Encoded protein: CASSGGSGETQYF. V and J are TRBV5-1 and TRBJ2-5; TRBD2 matches at 7 bases. V lost 4 bases to trimming and J lost 4 bases; unmatched junction nucleotides: 4. Germline CDR1 reads SGHRS; CDR2 reads YFSETQ. The CDR3 runs 13 residues.

The chain carries TRBV7-2 and TRBJ2-7; 7 bases match TRBD1. With V trimmed by 3 bases and J by 2 bases, 13 bases remained unmatched. Germline V CDR1 and CDR2: SGHTA, FQGNSA. The CDR3 contains 17 residues. The CDR3 protein is CASSFYRGLVPTYEQYF. The CDR3 region has the DNA TGTGCCAGCAGCTTCTACAGGGGTCTGGTCCCGACCTACGAGCAGTACTTC.

The chain uses TRBV6-1 and TRBJ2-1, with TRBD2 as a possible D gene (7 bases). The CDR3 sequence is 14 residues long. The germline V gene encodes CDR1 MNHNS and CDR2 SASEGT. V lost 4 bases, J lost 6 bases, and 13 bases lay in between. CDR3 protein: CASSVAGALNEQFF. In DNA, the CDR3 is TGTGCCAGCAGTGTTGCGGGGGCTCTCAATGAGCAGTTCTTC.

The genes are TRBV7-9 and TRBJ1-2; no clear D. The CDR3 is made up of 13 amino acids. Germline V gives CDR1 SEHNR, CDR2 FQNEAQ (reference sequence). V was shortened by 5 bases and J by 2 bases, with 9 bases between the two germline ends. CDR3 protein: CASSPSVNYGYTF. The CDR3 bases are TGTGCCAGCAGCCCTAGTGTAAACTATGGCTACACCTTC.